Listed below are T cell receptor beta chains from one sample, sequenced in a study of blood T cell repertoires in COVID-19. Produced via immunoSEQ multiplex PCR; TCRdb's table is partial and in-frame only. This table holds under 85,000 clones, roughly 82% found once. Material: peripheral blood. The receptors here all came from a human donor in a cohort sampled during active COVID-19. Both conserved end residues are part of each CDR3. A D gene is named only where the DNA matches it firmly. Not every row has a clone size; where given, it reads once, few, many or a size class.

j_call d_call v_call clone_size cdr3_aa cdr3_nt
TRBJ2-7 TRBD1 TRBV6-5 . CASSYKVTGGYEQYF TGTGCCAGCAGTTACAAGGTGACAGGGGGCTACGAGCAGTACTTC
TRBJ2-2 . TRBV3-1/TRBV3-2 . CASSPRQLTNTGELFF TGTGCCAGCAGCCCAAGACAGCTAACGAACACCGGGGAGCTGTTTTTT
TRBJ1-5 TRBD1 TRBV29-1 . CSAGQDSRSQHF TGCAGCGCGGGACAGGACAGTAGGTCCCAGCATTTT
TRBJ1-6 . TRBV4-2 many CASSQDRDSPLHF TGTGCCAGCAGCCAAGACAGGGATTCACCCCTCCACTTT
TRBJ2-7 . TRBV7-9 . CASSHDRSPYEQYF TGTGCCAGCAGTCACGACAGGAGCCCCTACGAGCAGTACTTC
TRBJ2-5 . TRBV9 . CASTQGLAQETQYF TGTGCCAGCACCCAGGGTCTAGCGCAAGAGACCCAGTACTTC
TRBJ1-1 . TRBV18 . CASSLGVDTEAFF TGTGCCAGCTCACTAGGGGTTGACACTGAAGCTTTCTTT
TRBJ1-3 . TRBV9 . CASSLTPGGSPSSGNTIYF TGTGCCAGCAGCCTCACCCCCGGGGGGTCTCCCTCCTCTGGAAACACCATATATTTT
TRBJ1-1 . TRBV2 . CASSLGGGNTEAFF TGTGCCAGCAGTCTAGGCGGGGGGAACACTGAAGCTTTCTTT
TRBJ2-1 TRBD2 TRBV4-1 . CASSKRSTSGGALISYNEQFF TGCGCCAGCAGCAAACGGTCTACTAGCGGGGGGGCGCTTATATCCTACAATGAGCAGTTCTTC
TRBJ2-7 TRBD1 TRBV6-5 . CASSYGGTGTYEQYF TGTGCCAGCAGTTACGGCGGGACAGGGACCTACGAGCAGTACTTC
TRBJ1-4 . TRBV28 . CASSNPLGATNEKLFF TGTGCCAGCAGTAACCCTCTGGGGGCCACTAATGAAAAACTGTTTTTT
TRBJ2-5 TRBD1 TRBV2 . CASSEARQGLSQYF TGTGCCAGCAGTGAAGCGAGACAGGGGTTAAGCCAGTACTTC
TRBJ2-3 TRBD1 TRBV4-1 . CASSRTGGVTDTQYF TGCGCCAGCAGCCGCACAGGGGGCGTAACAGATACGCAGTATTTT
TRBJ1-3 TRBD1 TRBV4-2 . CASSRTDRGGNTIYF TGTGCCAGCAGCCGAACGGACAGGGGTGGAAACACCATATATTTT
TRBJ1-4 . TRBV5-5 . CASSFGQHEKLFF TGTGCCAGCAGCTTCGGACAGCATGAAAAACTGTTTTTT
TRBJ2-5 TRBD2 TRBV18 . CASSPPRGGKETQYF TGTGCCAGCTCACCCCCCCGGGGGGGAAAAGAGACCCAGTACTTC
TRBJ2-3 . TRBV5-4 few CASSFSNSGTDTQYF TGTGCCAGCAGCTTTTCCAACTCGGGCACAGATACGCAGTATTTT
TRBJ2-3 TRBD2 TRBV7-3 . CASSSSGEKTDTQYF TGTGCCAGCAGCTCCAGCGGGGAAAAAACAGATACGCAGTATTTT
TRBJ1-6 . TRBV28 . CASSLRTDYSPLHF TGTGCCAGCAGTTTAAGGACAGATTACTCACCCCTCCACTTT
TRBJ1-2 TRBD1 TRBV6-5 . CASSSAKGQGYGYTF TGTGCCAGCAGTTCGGCAAAGGGACAGGGCTATGGCTACACCTTC
TRBJ2-6 . TRBV5-1 . CASSLRVSGANVLTF TGCGCCAGCAGCCTCAGGGTCTCGGGGGCCAACGTCCTGACTTTC
TRBJ1-3 . TRBV9 . CASSVPGDGTIYF TGTGCCAGCAGCGTACCAGGGGATGGCACCATATATTTT
TRBJ2-1 TRBD2 TRBV28 . CASTRGGGNEQFF TGTGCCAGCACCCGCGGGGGTGGCAATGAGCAGTTCTTC
TRBJ1-1 . TRBV27 . CASSLSRGTEAFF TGTGCCAGCAGTTTAAGTAGGGGTACTGAAGCTTTCTTT
TRBJ2-7 . TRBV7-3 . CASSRSFGYEQYF TGTGCCAGCAGCCGTTCGTTCGGCTACGAGCAGTACTTC
TRBJ2-1 TRBD1 TRBV19 . CASLTPGQGASEQFF TGTGCCAGTCTTACTCCGGGACAGGGGGCAAGTGAGCAGTTCTTC
TRBJ2-4 TRBD1 TRBV27 . CASSLSGQGVMTKNIQYF TGTGCCAGCAGTTTATCTGGTCAGGGGGTTATGACCAAAAACATTCAGTACTTC
TRBJ1-6 . TRBV7-2 . CASSSAVGNAVGSPLHF TGTGCCAGCAGCTCCGCGGTAGGAAATGCTGTGGGTTCACCCCTCCACTTT
TRBJ2-7 TRBD1 TRBV5-1 . CASSFRGPSYEQYF TGCGCCAGCAGCTTCAGGGGGCCTAGCTACGAGCAGTACTTC
TRBJ1-6 . TRBV4-1 . CASSQILESNNSPLHF TGCGCCAGCAGCCAAATTTTAGAATCCAATAATTCACCCCTCCACTTT